Listed below are T cell receptor beta chains from one sample, sequenced in a study of shared clonotypes between healthy human individuals. The method was immunoSEQ multiplex PCR; TCRdb's version includes in-frame clones alone and lacks a portion of them. The repertoire includes about 2.1 million clones, over 85% of them detected once, and around 1.7% sits in the top ten. The specimen sequenced was naive CD8+ T cells from PBMCs. These receptors all come from a man aged 18 to 29 in good health. Some clones in this sample may be carry-over from other donors' samples. Both conserved end residues are part of each CDR3. The D gene is left open where the match is weak. The size field is filled for only some rows; it gives once, few, many or a size class.

D gene: NA
clone size: few
CDR3 length: 13
V gene: TRBV5-1
J gene: TRBJ1-5
CDR3 DNA: TGCGCCAGCAGCTTGGACACCAATCAGCCCCAGCATTTT
CDR3 protein: CASSLDTNQPQHF

D gene: NA
clone size: NA
CDR3 length: 13
V gene: TRBV27
J gene: TRBJ2-1
CDR3 DNA: TGTGCCAGCAGTGAACTACAGGGTAATGAGCAGTTCTTC
CDR3 protein: CASSELQGNEQFF

D gene: NA
clone size: NA
CDR3 length: 12
V gene: TRBV6-1
J gene: TRBJ2-5
CDR3 DNA: TGTGCCAGCGGGGGTCGGTCGGAGACCCAGTACTTC
CDR3 protein: CASGGRSETQYF

D gene: TRBD1
clone size: once
CDR3 length: 14
V gene: TRBV9
J gene: TRBJ2-2
CDR3 DNA: TGTGCCAGCAGCGCAACACAGGGGACCGGGGAGCTGTTTTTT
CDR3 protein: CASSATQGTGELFF

D gene: TRBD2
clone size: NA
CDR3 length: 18
V gene: TRBV7-8
J gene: TRBJ2-3
CDR3 DNA: TGTGCCAGCAGCGTGGGACTAGCGGGAGGGCCGGGCACAGATACGCAGTATTTT
CDR3 protein: CASSVGLAGGPGTDTQYF

D gene: TRBD1
clone size: NA
CDR3 length: 15
V gene: TRBV28
J gene: TRBJ2-7
CDR3 DNA: TGTGCCAGCAGTTTATCTGGGACAGCCCTCTACGAGCAGTACTTC
CDR3 protein: CASSLSGTALYEQYF

D gene: NA
clone size: NA
CDR3 length: 15
V gene: TRBV21-1
J gene: TRBJ2-1
CDR3 DNA: TGTGCCAGCAGCAAGGGACTAGCGGGTGAGGTTGAGCAGTTCTTC
CDR3 protein: CASSKGLAGEVEQFF

D gene: TRBD2
clone size: NA
CDR3 length: 14
V gene: TRBV6-6
J gene: TRBJ2-7
CDR3 DNA: TGTGCCAGCAGTCGCTCGGGGGGAACGGACGAGCAGTACTTC
CDR3 protein: CASSRSGGTDEQYF

D gene: NA
clone size: NA
CDR3 length: 14
V gene: TRBV7-9
J gene: TRBJ2-1
CDR3 DNA: TGTGCCAGCAGCCTCCTGGGTGGGGACAATGAGCAGTTCTTC
CDR3 protein: CASSLLGGDNEQFF

D gene: NA
clone size: NA
CDR3 length: 15
V gene: TRBV11-2
J gene: TRBJ2-1
CDR3 DNA: TGTGCCAGCAGCTTAGCGGAGGGCCCTTACAATGAGCAGTTCTTC
CDR3 protein: CASSLAEGPYNEQFF

D gene: TRBD2
clone size: NA
CDR3 length: 15
V gene: TRBV7-9
J gene: TRBJ2-7
CDR3 DNA: TGTGCCAGCAGCTTGGGCCTAGCGGAAACCTACGAGCAGTACTTC
CDR3 protein: CASSLGLAETYEQYF

D gene: NA
clone size: NA
CDR3 length: 12
V gene: TRBV7-9
J gene: TRBJ2-5
CDR3 DNA: TGTGCCAGCAGCTTAGCGGGGGCAGGGAAGTACTTC
CDR3 protein: CASSLAGAGKYF

D gene: NA
clone size: NA
CDR3 length: 16
V gene: TRBV5-1
J gene: TRBJ1-1
CDR3 DNA: TGCGCCAGCACTTGGACACCGAGAGGTGTGGACACTGAAGCTTTCTTT
CDR3 protein: CASTWTPRGVDTEAFF

D gene: NA
clone size: NA
CDR3 length: 14
V gene: TRBV11-2
J gene: TRBJ2-7
CDR3 DNA: TGTGCCAGCAGCTTGACCCGCCGCACCTACGAGCAGTACTTC
CDR3 protein: CASSLTRRTYEQYF

D gene: TRBD2
clone size: once
CDR3 length: 16
V gene: TRBV9
J gene: TRBJ2-5
CDR3 DNA: TGTGCCAGCAGCGTAGGTGCGGGGGTTCAGGGTGAGACCCAGTACTTC
CDR3 protein: CASSVGAGVQGETQYF

D gene: TRBD1
clone size: NA
CDR3 length: 12
V gene: TRBV15
J gene: TRBJ1-2
CDR3 DNA: TGTGCCATTTGGGACAGGGGGCATGGCTACACCTTC
CDR3 protein: CAIWDRGHGYTF

D gene: NA
clone size: NA
CDR3 length: 13
V gene: TRBV6-1
J gene: TRBJ2-1
CDR3 DNA: TGTGCCAGCAGTGTGTACAACTACAATGAGCAGTTCTTC
CDR3 protein: CASSVYNYNEQFF

D gene: NA
clone size: NA
CDR3 length: 13
V gene: TRBV29-1
J gene: TRBJ2-2
CDR3 DNA: TGCAGCTCCTGGGGAGCAAACACCGGGGAGCTGTTTTTT
CDR3 protein: CSSWGANTGELFF

D gene: NA
clone size: NA
CDR3 length: 16
V gene: TRBV4-1
J gene: TRBJ2-1
CDR3 DNA: TGCGCCAGCAGCCAAGTAAGAAAGGACGGCTACAATGAGCAGTTCTTC
CDR3 protein: CASSQVRKDGYNEQFF

D gene: NA
clone size: NA
CDR3 length: 14
V gene: TRBV13
J gene: TRBJ2-7
CDR3 DNA: TGTGCCAGCAGCTTAGCACCTACCGGGGACGAGCAGTACTTC
CDR3 protein: CASSLAPTGDEQYF

D gene: NA
clone size: NA
CDR3 length: 14
V gene: TRBV4-3
J gene: TRBJ2-1
CDR3 DNA: TGCGCCAGCAGCCAAGATTCAGCGAGCAATGAGCAGTTCTTC
CDR3 protein: CASSQDSASNEQFF

D gene: TRBD1
clone size: NA
CDR3 length: 19
V gene: TRBV5-1
J gene: TRBJ2-7
CDR3 DNA: TGCGCCAGCAGCTTGTCTGGGACAGGGGGCTTAGACTTGGTCTACGAGCAGTACTTC
CDR3 protein: CASSLSGTGGLDLVYEQYF

D gene: NA
clone size: NA
CDR3 length: 13
V gene: TRBV6-6
J gene: TRBJ1-2
CDR3 DNA: TGTGCCAGCAGCCCAACGGGGGTCTATGGCTACACCTTC
CDR3 protein: CASSPTGVYGYTF

D gene: NA
clone size: NA
CDR3 length: 15
V gene: TRBV16
J gene: TRBJ2-7
CDR3 DNA: TGTGCCAGCAGCCAATGGCCAGGGGCCACCTACGAGCAGTACTTC
CDR3 protein: CASSQWPGATYEQYF

D gene: TRBD2
clone size: NA
CDR3 length: 11
V gene: TRBV30
J gene: TRBJ2-1
CDR3 DNA: TGTGCCGCAACTAGCGTCGATGAGCAGTTCTTC
CDR3 protein: CAATSVDEQFF

D gene: NA
clone size: NA
CDR3 length: 13
V gene: TRBV7-6
J gene: TRBJ1-5
CDR3 DNA: TGTGCCAGCAGCTTAGCGCAGGGTCAGCCCCAGCATTTT
CDR3 protein: CASSLAQGQPQHF

D gene: TRBD1
clone size: NA
CDR3 length: 12
V gene: TRBV23-1
J gene: TRBJ2-1
CDR3 DNA: TGCGCCAGCAGCCCGGACAGGGATGAGCAGTTCTTC
CDR3 protein: CASSPDRDEQFF

D gene: NA
clone size: NA
CDR3 length: 14
V gene: TRBV6-1
J gene: TRBJ2-4
CDR3 DNA: TGTGCGCGTCGTCTAGGTGTAGCCAAAAACATTCAGTACTTC
CDR3 protein: CARRLGVAKNIQYF

D gene: NA
clone size: once
CDR3 length: 17
V gene: TRBV7-9
J gene: TRBJ2-3
CDR3 DNA: TGTGCCAGCAGCCCGCCCGCTAGCGACCCTAGCACAGATACGCAGTATTTT
CDR3 protein: CASSPPASDPSTDTQYF

D gene: TRBD1
clone size: NA
CDR3 length: 14
V gene: TRBV28
J gene: TRBJ2-1
CDR3 DNA: TGTGCCAGCAGTGCCGGGACAGCCTACAATGAGCAGTTCTTC
CDR3 protein: CASSAGTAYNEQFF

D gene: TRBD1
clone size: few
CDR3 length: 14
V gene: TRBV30
J gene: TRBJ1-2
CDR3 DNA: TGTGCCTGGCGGACAGGGGGTGGGTTAGTGGGCTACACCTTC
CDR3 protein: CAWRTGGGLVGYTF

D gene: NA
clone size: NA
CDR3 length: 19
V gene: TRBV7-6
J gene: TRBJ2-1
CDR3 DNA: TGTGCCAGCAGCCCCGGTGCGGCTACCTATCAGCGGTATACCAATGAGCAGTTCTTC
CDR3 protein: CASSPGAATYQRYTNEQFF

D gene: NA
clone size: NA
CDR3 length: 13
V gene: TRBV10-3
J gene: TRBJ1-5
CDR3 DNA: TGTGCCATCAGAGCAGGGGGCAATCAGCCCCAGCATTTT
CDR3 protein: CAIRAGGNQPQHF

D gene: NA
clone size: NA
CDR3 length: 14
V gene: TRBV27
J gene: TRBJ2-1
CDR3 DNA: TGTGCCACCAGAACGGTCAACTCCTACAATGAGCAGTTCTTC
CDR3 protein: CATRTVNSYNEQFF

D gene: NA
clone size: NA
CDR3 length: 13
V gene: TRBV15
J gene: TRBJ1-4
CDR3 DNA: TGTGCCACCACCCCAGGACGGGGTGAAAAACTGTTTTTT
CDR3 protein: CATTPGRGEKLFF